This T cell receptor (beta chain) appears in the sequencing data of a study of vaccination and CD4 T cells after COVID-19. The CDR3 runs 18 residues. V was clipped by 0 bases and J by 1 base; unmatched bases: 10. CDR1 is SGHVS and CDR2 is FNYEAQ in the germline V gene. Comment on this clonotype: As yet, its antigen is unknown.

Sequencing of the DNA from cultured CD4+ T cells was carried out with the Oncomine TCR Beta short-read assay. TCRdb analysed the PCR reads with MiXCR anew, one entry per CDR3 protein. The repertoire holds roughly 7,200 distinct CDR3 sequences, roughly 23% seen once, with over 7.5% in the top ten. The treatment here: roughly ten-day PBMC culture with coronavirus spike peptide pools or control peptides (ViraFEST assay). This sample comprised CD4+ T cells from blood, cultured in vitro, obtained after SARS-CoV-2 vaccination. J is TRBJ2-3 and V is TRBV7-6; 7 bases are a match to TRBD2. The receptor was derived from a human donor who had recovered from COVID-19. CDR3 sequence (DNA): TGTGCCAGCAGCTTAGCGCCCGGGTCTAGCGGTGGCACAGATACGCAGTATTTT. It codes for CASSLAPGSSGGTDTQYF.